This TCR beta chain comes out of a study of T cell repertoires in cytomegalovirus infection (dated by TCRdb to the late 2010s). For the wider study: Donor HLA type was relevant to the analysis, as public TCR beta signatures indicated carriage of CMV infection together with the matching HLA type. Here is what the overall study found, with its caveats: The ex vivo response was dominated by HLA-C-restricted CMV-specific TCR beta clonotypes, and the single most frequent clonotype in two of eight donors was supplied by these HLA-C-restricted clonotypes. In both this cohort and an independent 352-donor cohort, the cumulative frequency of public TCR beta family members distinguished carriers of CMV infection plus the relevant HLA type.

The CDR3 covers 12 residues, taking in both the cysteine and the phenylalanine. Only the CDR3 DNA is retained, 36 bases long and in frame from the first base. CDR1 SGHTA and CDR2 FQGNSA were looked up in the germline V gene. Of note for this clonotype: The clone's antigen remains unknown. At one end the junction does not follow the germline gene, possibly because of a read error.

The instrument given in TCRdb is Illumina HiSeq 1500. Using fastp trimming at Q25 and MiXCR clonotype assembly, TCRdb reanalyzed the public sequencing data and kept in-frame beta chains. Rows with a matching CDR3 protein are joined into one entry that keeps the most common DNA and genes. The table for this sample lists some 160,000 distinct CDR3 sequences; 17% of them were counted only once. Together, the top ten hold 15% to 20% of the sample. The rearranged segments are TRBV7-2 and TRBJ2-4; TRBD1 aligns with 8 central bases. The receptor's source is a human donor in good health (CMV status not recorded). Some clones in this sample may be carry-over from other donors' samples. The sample taken for sequencing was CD8+ T cells from PBMCs. The CDR3 region has the sequence CASSLAGQEIGF. The DNA is TGTGCCAGCAGCTTAGCGGGACAGGAGATAGGATTC.